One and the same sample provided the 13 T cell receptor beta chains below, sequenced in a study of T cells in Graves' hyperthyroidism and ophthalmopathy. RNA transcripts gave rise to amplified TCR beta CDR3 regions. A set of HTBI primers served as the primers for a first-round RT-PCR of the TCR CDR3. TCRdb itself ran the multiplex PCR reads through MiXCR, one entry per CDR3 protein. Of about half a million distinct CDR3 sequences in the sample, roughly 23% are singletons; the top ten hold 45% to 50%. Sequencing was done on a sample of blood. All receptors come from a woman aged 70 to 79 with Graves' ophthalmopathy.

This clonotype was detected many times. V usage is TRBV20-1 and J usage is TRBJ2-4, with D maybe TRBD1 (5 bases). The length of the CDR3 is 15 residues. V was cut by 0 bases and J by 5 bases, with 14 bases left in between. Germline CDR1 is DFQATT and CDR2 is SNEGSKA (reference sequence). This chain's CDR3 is CSARDLGQGENIQYF. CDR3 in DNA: TGCAGTGCTAGAGACCTAGGCCAGGGCGAAAACATTCAGTACTTC.

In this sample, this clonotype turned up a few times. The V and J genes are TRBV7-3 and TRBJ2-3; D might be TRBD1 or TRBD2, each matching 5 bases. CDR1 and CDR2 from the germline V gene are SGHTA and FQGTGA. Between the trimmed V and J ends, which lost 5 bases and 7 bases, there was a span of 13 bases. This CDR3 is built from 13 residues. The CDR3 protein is CASSPGASNTQYF. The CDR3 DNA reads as TGTGCCAGCAGCCCCGGGGCGTCGAATACGCAGTATTTT. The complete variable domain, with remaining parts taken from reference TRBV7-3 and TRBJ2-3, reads GAGVSQTPSNKVTEKGKYVELRCDPISGHTALYWYRQSLGQGPEFLIYFQGTGAADDSGLPNDRFFAVRPEGSVSTLKIQRTERGDSAVYLCASSPGASNTQYFGPGTRLTVL.

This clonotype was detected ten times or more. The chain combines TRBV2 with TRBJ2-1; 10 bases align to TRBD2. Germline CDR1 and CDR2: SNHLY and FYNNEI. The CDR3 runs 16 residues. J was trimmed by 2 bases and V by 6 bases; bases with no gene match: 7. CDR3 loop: CASRVKREGPYNEQFF. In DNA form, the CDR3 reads TGTGCCAGCAGGGTCAAGCGGGAGGGCCCCTACAATGAGCAGTTCTTC.

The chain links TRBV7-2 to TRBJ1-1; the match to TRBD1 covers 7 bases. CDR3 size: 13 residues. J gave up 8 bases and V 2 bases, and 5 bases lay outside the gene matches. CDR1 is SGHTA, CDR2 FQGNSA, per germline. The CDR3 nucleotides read TGTGCCAGCAGCTTACCCCCAGGGGGAGAAGCTTTCTTT. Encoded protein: CASSLPPGGEAFF.

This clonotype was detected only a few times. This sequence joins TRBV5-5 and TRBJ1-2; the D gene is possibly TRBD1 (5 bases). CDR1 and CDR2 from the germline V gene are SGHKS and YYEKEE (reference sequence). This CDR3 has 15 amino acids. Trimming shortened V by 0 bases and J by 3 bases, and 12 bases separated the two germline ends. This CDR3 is CASSLGYGTDYGYTF. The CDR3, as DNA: TGTGCCAGCAGCTTGGGGTACGGGACGGACTATGGCTACACCTTC.

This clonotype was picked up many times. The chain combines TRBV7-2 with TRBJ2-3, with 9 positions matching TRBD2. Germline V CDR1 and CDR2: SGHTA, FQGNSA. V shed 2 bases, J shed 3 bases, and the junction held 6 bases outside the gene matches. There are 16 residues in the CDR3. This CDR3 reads CASSLMAGGPTDTQYF. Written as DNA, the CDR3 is TGTGCCAGCAGCTTAATGGCGGGAGGGCCTACAGATACGCAGTATTTT.

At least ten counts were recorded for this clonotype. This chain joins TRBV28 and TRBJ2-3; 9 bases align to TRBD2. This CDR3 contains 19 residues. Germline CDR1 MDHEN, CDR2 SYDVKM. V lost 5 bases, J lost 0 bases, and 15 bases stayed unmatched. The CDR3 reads CASSSLAGPIHGSTDTQYF. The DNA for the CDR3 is TGTGCCAGCAGTAGCCTAGCGGGGCCGATTCACGGAAGCACAGATACGCAGTATTTT.

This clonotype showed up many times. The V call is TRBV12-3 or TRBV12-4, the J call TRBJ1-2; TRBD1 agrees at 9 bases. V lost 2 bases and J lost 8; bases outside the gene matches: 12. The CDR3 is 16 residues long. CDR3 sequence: CASSLIQGALQIGYTF. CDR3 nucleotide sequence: TGTGCCAGCAGTTTAATACAGGGGGCGCTTCAAATCGGCTACACCTTC.

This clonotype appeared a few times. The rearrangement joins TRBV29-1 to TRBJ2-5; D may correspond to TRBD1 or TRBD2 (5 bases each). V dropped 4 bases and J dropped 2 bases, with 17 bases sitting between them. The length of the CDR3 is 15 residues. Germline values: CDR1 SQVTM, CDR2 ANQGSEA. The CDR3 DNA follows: TGCAGCGTTGCCCGGGGTACAGGCCCTCAAGAGACCCAGTACTTC. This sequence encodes CSVARGTGPQETQYF.

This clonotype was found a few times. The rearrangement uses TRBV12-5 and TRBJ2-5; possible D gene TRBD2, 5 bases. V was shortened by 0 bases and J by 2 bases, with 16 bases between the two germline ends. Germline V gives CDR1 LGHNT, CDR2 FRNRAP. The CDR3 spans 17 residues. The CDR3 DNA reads TGTGCTAGTGGTTTGGTCGGGGTAGCCGGGCCACAAGAGACCCAGTACTTC. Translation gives CASGLVGVAGPQETQYF.

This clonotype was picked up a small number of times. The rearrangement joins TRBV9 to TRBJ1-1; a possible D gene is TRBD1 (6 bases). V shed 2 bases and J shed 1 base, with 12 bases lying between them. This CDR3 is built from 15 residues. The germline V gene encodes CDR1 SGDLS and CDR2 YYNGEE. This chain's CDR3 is CASSVGTRGNTEAFF. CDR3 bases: TGTGCCAGCAGCGTGGGGACAAGAGGGAACACTGAAGCTTTCTTT.

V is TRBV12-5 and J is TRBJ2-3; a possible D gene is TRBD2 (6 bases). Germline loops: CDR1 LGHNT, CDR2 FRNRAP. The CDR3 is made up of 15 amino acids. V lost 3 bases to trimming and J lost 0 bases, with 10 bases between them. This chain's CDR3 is CASGFGGDSTDTQYF. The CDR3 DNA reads TGTGCTAGTGGTTTTGGCGGGGATAGCACAGATACGCAGTATTTT. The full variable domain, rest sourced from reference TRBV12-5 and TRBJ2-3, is DARVTQTPRHKVTEMGQEVTMRCQPILGHNTVFWYRQTMMQGLELLAYFRNRAPLDDSGMPKDRFSAEMPDATLATLKIQPSEPRDSAVYFCASGFGGDSTDTQYFGPGTRLTVL.

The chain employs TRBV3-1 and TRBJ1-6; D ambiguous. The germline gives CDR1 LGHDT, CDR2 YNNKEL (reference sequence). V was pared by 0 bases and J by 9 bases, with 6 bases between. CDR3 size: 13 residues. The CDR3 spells CASSQDWRSPLHF. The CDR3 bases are TGTGCCAGCAGCCAAGATTGGCGTTCACCCCTCCACTTT.